This is a list of T cell receptor beta chains from one sample in a study of blood T cell repertoires in COVID-19. TCRdb's copy holds only in-frame clones and misses some; the assay was immunoSEQ multiplex PCR. This sample carries about 300,000 clones, 70% to 90% of them seen once, and the ten largest clones take around 6%. The sample was PBMCs or T cells enriched from blood (not recorded which). The origin of the receptors is a woman aged 25 to 45 who had recovered from COVID-19. CDR3s include the opening cysteine and the closing phenylalanine or tryptophan. Each record gives: J gene, D gene, V gene, clone size, CDR3 DNA, CDR3 protein. D genes are given only for firm matches. Rows give clone size only sometimes, using once, few, many, or a class for an expanded clone.

>TRBJ1-2|TRBD1|TRBV2|-
TGTGCCAGCAGTGCAACCGGGACAGCGGCTCACTATGGCTACACCTTC
CASSATGTAAHYGYTF
>TRBJ1-2|-|TRBV30|-
TGTGCCTGGAGTGAAAATTGGGGGCGCGGATCTGGCTACACCTTC
CAWSENWGRGSGYTF
>TRBJ2-2|TRBD2|TRBV9|-
TGTGCCAGCAGTCTACCCGGGGGGACCGGGGAGCTGTTTTTT
CASSLPGGTGELFF
>TRBJ1-2|-|TRBV4-3|-
TGCGCCAGCAGCCAAGTTCTCCGGGAACTGGCCGTTGGCTACACCTTC
CASSQVLRELAVGYTF
>TRBJ1-2|-|TRBV25-1|-
TGTGCCAGCAGCAGCCCGGAGCGCTACTATGGCTACACCTTC
CASSSPERYYGYTF
>TRBJ1-1|-|TRBV5-4|-
TGTGCCAGCACCTCGGGTCTGAACACTGAAGCTTTCTTT
CASTSGLNTEAFF
>TRBJ1-1|-|TRBV29-1|-
TGCAGCGTTTACCTGGGGGGGTGGGCTGAAGCTTTCTTT
CSVYLGGWAEAFF
>TRBJ1-1|TRBD1|TRBV9|few
TGTGCCAGCAGCGTAGGAACAGGGGTTATGAACACTGAAGCTTTCTTT
CASSVGTGVMNTEAFF
>TRBJ1-6|-|TRBV11-2|-
TGTGCCAGCAGCCTTTTGGGGGCAGCGATCTATAATTCACCCCTCCACTTT
CASSLLGAAIYNSPLHF
>TRBJ2-5|TRBD1|TRBV2|-
TGTGCCAGCAGTCCCCTAGGCCGACAGGGTATATCTGAGACCCAGTACTTC
CASSPLGRQGISETQYF
>TRBJ1-1|-|TRBV11-2|-
TGTGCCACCCGGGACATGGGGCGAGGAGCTTTCTTT
CATRDMGRGAFF
>TRBJ2-7|TRBD1|TRBV9|-
TGTGCCAGCAGCGTACAGGGGGTCGATCACGAGCAGTACTTC
CASSVQGVDHEQYF
>TRBJ1-2|TRBD1|TRBV29-1|few
TGCAGCGTGGGGGACAGGGGGCGGTATGGCTACACCTTC
CSVGDRGRYGYTF
>TRBJ2-3|-|TRBV29-1|-
TGCAGCGCCGAGCCAGGGTGGGGTACAGATACGCAGTATTTT
CSAEPGWGTDTQYF
>TRBJ2-1|-|TRBV27|-
TGTGCCAGCAGTGCCCAGGGGGGAAATGAGCAGTTCTTC
CASSAQGGNEQFF
>TRBJ1-6|-|TRBV11-2|-
TGTGCCAGCAGCTTACTGCGGGCCAGGGGCAATTCACCCCTCCACTTT
CASSLLRARGNSPLHF
>TRBJ1-2|TRBD1|TRBV27|-
TGTGCCAGCAGTTCCCCAGGGGGCATAGGCTATGGCTACACCTTC
CASSSPGGIGYGYTF
>TRBJ1-3|TRBD1|TRBV30|-
TGTGCCTGGAGTGTATGGAGGACAGGGGCTGGAAACACCATATATTTT
CAWSVWRTGAGNTIYF
>TRBJ2-6|-|TRBV5-1|-
TGCGCCAGCAGCCCGGTTGGGGCCGGGGCCAACGTCCTGACTTTC
CASSPVGAGANVLTF
>TRBJ1-4|-|TRBV30|-
TGTGCCTGGAGGGGGGGGCATGAAAAACTGTTTTTT
CAWRGGHEKLFF
>TRBJ2-7|-|TRBV6-5|-
TGTGCCTCCCTGAGGCAGAGCTACGAGCAGTACTTC
CASLRQSYEQYF
>TRBJ1-3|TRBD1|TRBV5-1|once
TGCGCCAGCAGCTTGGACAGGGGAAGGGGGAACACCATATATTTT
CASSLDRGRGNTIYF
>TRBJ2-3|-|TRBV12-3/TRBV12-4|few
TGTGCCAGCAGTTCTCCAGATACGCAGTATTTT
CASSSPDTQYF
>TRBJ1-3|-|TRBV30|-
TGTGCCTGGAGTGTCGGACAAATGAACACCATATATTTT
CAWSVGQMNTIYF
>TRBJ2-4|TRBD1|TRBV30|-
TGTGCCTGGACGGGACAGGGCCCCATTCAGTACTTC
CAWTGQGPIQYF
>TRBJ1-5|-|TRBV2|-
TGTGCCAGCACCTGGGCCCCCCTCCATCAGCCCCAGCATTTT
CASTWAPLHQPQHF
>TRBJ1-2|TRBD1|TRBV10-3|-
TGTGCCATCAGTTTTGAGACAGGGTTGGGCTACACCTTC
CAISFETGLGYTF